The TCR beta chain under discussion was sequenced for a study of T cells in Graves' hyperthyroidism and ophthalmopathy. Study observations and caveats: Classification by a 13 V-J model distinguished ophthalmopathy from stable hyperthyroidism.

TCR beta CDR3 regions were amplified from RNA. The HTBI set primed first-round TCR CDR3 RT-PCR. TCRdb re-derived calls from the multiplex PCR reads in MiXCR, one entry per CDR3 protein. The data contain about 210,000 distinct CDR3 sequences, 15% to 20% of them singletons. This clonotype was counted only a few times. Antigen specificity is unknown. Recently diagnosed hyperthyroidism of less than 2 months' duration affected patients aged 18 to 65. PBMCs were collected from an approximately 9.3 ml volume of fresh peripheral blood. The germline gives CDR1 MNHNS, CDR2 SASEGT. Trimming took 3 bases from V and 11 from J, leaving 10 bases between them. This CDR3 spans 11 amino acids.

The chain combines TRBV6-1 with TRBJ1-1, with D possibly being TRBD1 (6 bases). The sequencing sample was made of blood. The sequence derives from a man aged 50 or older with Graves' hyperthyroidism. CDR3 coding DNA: TGTGCCAGCAGTGACTATAGGGGGGCTTTCTTT. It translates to CASSDYRGAFF.